Ten or more counts support the clone carrying this T cell receptor (beta chain). Its antigen remains unknown. Calling Graves' hyperthyroidism stable meant ophthalmopathy did not progress within 18 months. Diagnostic decisions used clinical symptoms, serum thyroxine and TRAb, thyroid ultrasound and orbital computed tomography. The data derive from a study of T cells in Graves' hyperthyroidism and ophthalmopathy. Study overall: Peripheral blood was acquired at first diagnosis, ahead of any therapy whatsoever.

Trimming stripped 1 base from V and 1 base from J, with 8 bases between. The V gene's germline CDR1 is SEHNR and CDR2 FQNEAQ (reference sequence). The CDR3 is made up of 15 amino acids. What was amplified from RNA transcripts were TCR beta CDR3 regions. A set of HTBI primers served as the primers for a first-round RT-PCR of the TCR CDR3. TCRdb re-derived calls from the multiplex PCR reads in MiXCR, one entry per CDR3 protein. The sample lists hundreds of thousands of distinct CDR3 sequences, around 14% occurring once. Study observations and caveats: Most clonotypes that expanded in the thyroid above 0.001 also showed up in blood.

Sequenced material: blood. The source of this sequence is a woman aged 18 to 35 with Graves' hyperthyroidism. The chain has TRBV7-9 and TRBJ1-5; D is undetermined. CDR3 in amino acids: CASSLEAGSNQPQHF. The CDR3 nucleotides are TGTGCCAGCAGCTTAGAGGCAGGAAGCAATCAGCCCCAGCATTTT.